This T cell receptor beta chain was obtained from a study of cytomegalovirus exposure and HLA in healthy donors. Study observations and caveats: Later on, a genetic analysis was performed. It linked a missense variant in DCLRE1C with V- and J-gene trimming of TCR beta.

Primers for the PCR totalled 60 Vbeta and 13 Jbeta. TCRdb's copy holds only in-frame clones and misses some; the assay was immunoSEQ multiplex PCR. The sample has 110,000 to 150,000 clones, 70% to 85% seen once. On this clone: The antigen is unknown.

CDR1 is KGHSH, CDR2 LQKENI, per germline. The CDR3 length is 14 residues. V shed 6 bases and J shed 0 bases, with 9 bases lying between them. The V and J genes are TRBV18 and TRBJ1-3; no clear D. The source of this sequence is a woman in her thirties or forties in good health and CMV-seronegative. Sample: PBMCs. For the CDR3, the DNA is TGTGCCAGCTCGCTTCAGGCCTCTGGAAACACCATATATTTT. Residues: CASSLQASGNTIYF.